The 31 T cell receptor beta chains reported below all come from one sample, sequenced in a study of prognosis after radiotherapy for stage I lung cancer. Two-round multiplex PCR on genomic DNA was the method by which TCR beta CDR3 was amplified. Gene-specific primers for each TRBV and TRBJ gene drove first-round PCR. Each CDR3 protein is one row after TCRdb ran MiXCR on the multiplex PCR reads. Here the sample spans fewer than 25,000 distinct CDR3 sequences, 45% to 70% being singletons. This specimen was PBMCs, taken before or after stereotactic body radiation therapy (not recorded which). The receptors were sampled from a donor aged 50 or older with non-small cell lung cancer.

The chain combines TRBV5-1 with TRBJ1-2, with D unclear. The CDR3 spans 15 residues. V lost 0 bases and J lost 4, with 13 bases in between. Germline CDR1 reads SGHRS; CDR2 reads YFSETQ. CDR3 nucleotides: TGCGCCAGCAGCTTGGATGGAGCTAAGGCCTATGGCTACACCTTC. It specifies CASSLDGAKAYGYTF. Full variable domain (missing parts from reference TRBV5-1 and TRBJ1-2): KAGVTQTPRYLIKTRGQQVTLSCSPISGHRSVSWYQQTPGQGLQFLFEYFSETQRNKGNFPGRFSGRQFSNSRSEMNVSTLELGDSALYLCASSLDGAKAYGYTFGSGTRLTVV.

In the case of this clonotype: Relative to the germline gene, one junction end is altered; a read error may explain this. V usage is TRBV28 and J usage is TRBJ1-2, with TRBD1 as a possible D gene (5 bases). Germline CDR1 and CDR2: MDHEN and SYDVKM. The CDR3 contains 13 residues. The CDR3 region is CASSLLWGYVYTF. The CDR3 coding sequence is TGTGCCAGCAGTTTATTATGGGGGTATGTCTACACCTTC.

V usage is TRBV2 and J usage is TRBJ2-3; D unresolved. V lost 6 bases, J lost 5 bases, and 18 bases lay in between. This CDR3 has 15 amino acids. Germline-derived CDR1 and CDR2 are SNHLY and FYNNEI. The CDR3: CASSPTFGRGDTQYF. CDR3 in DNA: TGTGCCAGCAGCCCGACTTTCGGTCGTGGAGATACGCAGTATTTT.

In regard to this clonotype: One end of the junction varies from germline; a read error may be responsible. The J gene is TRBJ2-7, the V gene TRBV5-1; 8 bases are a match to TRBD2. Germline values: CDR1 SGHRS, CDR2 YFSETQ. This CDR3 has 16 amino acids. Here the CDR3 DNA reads TGCGCCAGCAGCCGGGAGGGTCTCGGGAGGGCCTACGAGCAATACTTC. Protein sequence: CASSREGLGRAYEQYF.

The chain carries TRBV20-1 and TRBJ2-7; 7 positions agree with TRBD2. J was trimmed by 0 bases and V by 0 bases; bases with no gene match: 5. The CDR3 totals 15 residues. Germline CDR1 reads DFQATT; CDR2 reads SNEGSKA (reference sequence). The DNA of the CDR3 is TGCAGTGCTAGAGAGGGGCGGGGGAGCTCCTACGAGCAGTACTTC. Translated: CSAREGRGSSYEQYF.

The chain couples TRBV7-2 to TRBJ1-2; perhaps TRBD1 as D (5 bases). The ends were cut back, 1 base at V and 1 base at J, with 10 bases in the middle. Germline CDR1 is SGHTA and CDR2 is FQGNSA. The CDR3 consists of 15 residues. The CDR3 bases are TGTGCCAGCAGCTTAGTAGCGCAGGGTAACTATGGCTACACCTTC. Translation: CASSLVAQGNYGYTF. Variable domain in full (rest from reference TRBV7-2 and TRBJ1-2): GAGVSQSPSNKVTEKGKDVELRCDPISGHTALYWYRQSLGQGLEFLIYFQGNSAPDKSGLPSDRFSAERTGGSVSTLTIQRTQQEDSAVYLCASSLVAQGNYGYTFGSGTRLTVV.

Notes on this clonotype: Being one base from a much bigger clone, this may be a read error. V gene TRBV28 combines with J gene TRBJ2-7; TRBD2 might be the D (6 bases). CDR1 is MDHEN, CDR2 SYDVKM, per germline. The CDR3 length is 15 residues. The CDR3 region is CAGSSHGLSGVEQYF. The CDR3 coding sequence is TGTGCCGGCAGTTCACACGGACTATCGGGAGTCGAGCAGTACTTC.

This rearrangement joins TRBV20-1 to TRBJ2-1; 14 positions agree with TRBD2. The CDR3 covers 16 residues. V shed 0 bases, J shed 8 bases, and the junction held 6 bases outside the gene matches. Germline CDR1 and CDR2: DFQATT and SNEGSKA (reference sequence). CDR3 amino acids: CSARDQGTSGRDEQFF. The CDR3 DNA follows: TGCAGTGCTAGAGATCAAGGGACTAGCGGGAGAGATGAGCAGTTCTTC.

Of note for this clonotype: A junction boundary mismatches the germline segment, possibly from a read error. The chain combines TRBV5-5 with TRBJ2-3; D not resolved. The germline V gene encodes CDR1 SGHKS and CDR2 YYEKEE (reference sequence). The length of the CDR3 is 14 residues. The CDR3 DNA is TGTGCCAGCAGCTTGTCCGCGGTACTTGATACTCAGTATTTT. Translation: CASSLSAVLDTQYF.

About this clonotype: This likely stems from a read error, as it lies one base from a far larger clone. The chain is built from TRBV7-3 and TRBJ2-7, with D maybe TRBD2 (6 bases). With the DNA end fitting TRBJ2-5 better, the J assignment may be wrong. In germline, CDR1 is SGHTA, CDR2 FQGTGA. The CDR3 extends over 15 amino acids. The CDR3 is CASSLRSGGRETQYF. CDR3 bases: TGTGCCAGCAGCTTAAGGAGCGGAGGGCGGGAGACCCAGTACTTC.

CDR3 DNA: TGTGCCAGCAGTCTGGCGGGGGCGAGGTCCGATGAGCAGTTCTTC. Its translation is CASSLAGARSDEQFF. V gene TRBV2 combines with J gene TRBJ2-1; tentative D call: TRBD2 (7 bases). This CDR3 is 15 amino acids long. Trimming removed 5 bases from V and 8 bases from J, with 19 bases in between. Germline lookup yields CDR1 SNHLY and CDR2 FYNNEI. Full variable domain (outside the CDR3, taken from reference TRBV2 and TRBJ2-1): EPEVTQTPSHQVTQMGQEVILRCVPISNHLYFYWYRQILGQKVEFLVSFYNNEISEKSEIFDDQFSVERPDGSNFTLKIRSTKLEDSAMYFCASSLAGARSDEQFFGPGTRLTVL.

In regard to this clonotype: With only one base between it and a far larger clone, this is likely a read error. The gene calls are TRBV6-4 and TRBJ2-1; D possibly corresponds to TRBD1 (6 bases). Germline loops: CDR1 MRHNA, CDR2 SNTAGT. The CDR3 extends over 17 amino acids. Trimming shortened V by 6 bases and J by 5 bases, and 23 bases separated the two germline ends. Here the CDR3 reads CASSNQIPGAPHNEQFF. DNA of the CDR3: TGTGCCAGCAGCAATCAAATTCCAGGGGCCCCTCACAATGAGCAGTTCTTC.

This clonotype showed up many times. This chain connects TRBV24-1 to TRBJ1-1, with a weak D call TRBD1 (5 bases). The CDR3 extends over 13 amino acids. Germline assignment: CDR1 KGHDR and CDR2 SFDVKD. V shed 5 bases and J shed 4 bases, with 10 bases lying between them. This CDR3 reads CATSGGGGTEAFF. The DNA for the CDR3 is TGTGCCACCAGTGGGGGGGGTGGCACTGAAGCTTTCTTT.

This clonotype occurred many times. The CDR3 DNA sequence: TGCGCCAGCTCGGCGACAACCCCGGGCAACGAGCAGTACTTC. This encodes CASSATTPGNEQYF. The chain recombines TRBV5-1 with TRBJ2-7, with D unresolved. V lost 7 bases to trimming and J lost 5 bases, with 19 bases between them. The CDR3 contains 14 residues. Germline CDR1 SGHRS, CDR2 YFSETQ.

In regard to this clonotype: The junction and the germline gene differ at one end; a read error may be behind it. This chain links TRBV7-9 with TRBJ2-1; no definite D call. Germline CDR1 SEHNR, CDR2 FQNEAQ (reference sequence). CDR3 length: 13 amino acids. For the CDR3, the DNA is TGTGCCAGCAGCCCCAAGGGTCCTCGATTTGGTCTCTTC. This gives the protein CASSPKGPRFGLF.

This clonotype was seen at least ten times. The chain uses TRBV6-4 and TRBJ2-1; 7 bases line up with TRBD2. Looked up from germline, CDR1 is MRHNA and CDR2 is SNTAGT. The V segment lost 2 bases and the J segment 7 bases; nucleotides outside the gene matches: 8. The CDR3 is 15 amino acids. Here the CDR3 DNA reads TGTGCCAGCAGTGACGTTAGCGGGTCGAGTAATGAGCAGTTCTTC. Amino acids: CASSDVSGSSNEQFF.

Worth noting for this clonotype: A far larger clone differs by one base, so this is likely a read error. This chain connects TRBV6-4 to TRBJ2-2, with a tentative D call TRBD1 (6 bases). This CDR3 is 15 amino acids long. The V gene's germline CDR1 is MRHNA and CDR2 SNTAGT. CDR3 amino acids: CASTVGTPNTGDLFF. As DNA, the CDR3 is TGTGCCAGCACCGTTGGGACACCGAACACCGGGGATCTGTTTTTT.

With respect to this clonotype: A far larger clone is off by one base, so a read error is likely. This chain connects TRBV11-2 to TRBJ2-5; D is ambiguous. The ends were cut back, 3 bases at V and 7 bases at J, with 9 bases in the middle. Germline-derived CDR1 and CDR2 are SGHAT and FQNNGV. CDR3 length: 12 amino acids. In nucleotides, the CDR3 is TGTGCCAGCAGCTTCAGGAAGGTGACCCAGTACTTC. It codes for CASSFRKVTQYF.

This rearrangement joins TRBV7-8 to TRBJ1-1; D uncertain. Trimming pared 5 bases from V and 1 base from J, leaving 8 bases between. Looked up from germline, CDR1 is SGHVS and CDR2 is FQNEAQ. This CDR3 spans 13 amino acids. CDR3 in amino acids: CASSRRRNTEAFF. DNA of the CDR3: TGTGCCAGCAGCCGAAGAAGGAACACTGAAGCTTTCTTT.

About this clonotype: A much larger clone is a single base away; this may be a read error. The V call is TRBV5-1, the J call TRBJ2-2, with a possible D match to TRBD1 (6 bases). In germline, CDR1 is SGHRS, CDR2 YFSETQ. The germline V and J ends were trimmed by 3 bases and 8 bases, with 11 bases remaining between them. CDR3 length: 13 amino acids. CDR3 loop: CASSSYDRGELFF. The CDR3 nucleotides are TGCGCCAGCAGCTCTTACGACAGGGGGGAGCTGTTTTTT.

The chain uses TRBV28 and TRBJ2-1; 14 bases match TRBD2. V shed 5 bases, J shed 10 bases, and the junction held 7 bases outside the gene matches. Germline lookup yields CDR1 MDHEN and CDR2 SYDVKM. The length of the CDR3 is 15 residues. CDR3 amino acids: CASSAGLAGGWEQFF. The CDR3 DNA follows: TGTGCCAGCAGTGCCGGACTAGCGGGAGGATGGGAGCAGTTCTTC.

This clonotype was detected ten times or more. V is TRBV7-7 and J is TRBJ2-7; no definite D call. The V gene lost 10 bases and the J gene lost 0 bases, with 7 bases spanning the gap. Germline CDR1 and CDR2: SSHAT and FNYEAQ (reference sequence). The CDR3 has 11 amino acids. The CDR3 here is CATLNSYEQYF. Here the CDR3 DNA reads TGTGCCACCCTCAACTCCTACGAGCAGTACTTC. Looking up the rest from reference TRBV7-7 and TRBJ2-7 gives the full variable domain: GAGVSQSPRYKVTKRGQDVTLRCDPISSHATLYWYQQALGQGPEFLTYFNYEAQPDKSGLPSDRFSAERPEGSISTLTIQRTEQRDSAMYRCATLNSYEQYFGPGTRLTVT.

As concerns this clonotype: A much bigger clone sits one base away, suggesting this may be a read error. The CDR3 sequence is CAIRELAGSQETQYF. CDR3 sequence (DNA): TGTGCCATCAGGGAATTAGCGGGAAGCCAAGAGACCCAGTACTTC. V is TRBV27 and J is TRBJ2-5; 8 bases fit TRBD2. CDR1 and CDR2 (germline): MNHEY, SMNVEV (reference sequence). There are 15 residues in the CDR3. Trimming removed 10 bases from V and 1 base from J; junction bases left unmatched: 11.

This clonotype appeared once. The chain's CDR3 is CASRDGSPLVYNEQFF. DNA of the CDR3: TGCGCCAGCAGGGATGGGAGTCCCCTCGTTTACAATGAGCAGTTCTTC. The J gene is TRBJ2-1, the V gene TRBV5-1; D perhaps matches TRBD2 (5 bases). Trimming shortened V by 5 bases and J by 4 bases, and 19 bases separated the two germline ends. CDR1 and CDR2 (germline): SGHRS, YFSETQ. CDR3 length equals 16 residues. Together with reference TRBV5-1 and TRBJ2-1, the CDR3 gives the full variable domain: KAGVTQTPRYLIKTRGQQVTLSCSPISGHRSVSWYQQTPGQGLQFLFEYFSETQRNKGNFPGRFSGRQFSNSRSEMNVSTLELGDSALYLCASRDGSPLVYNEQFFGPGTRLTVL.

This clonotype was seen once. CDR3 residues: CAIQGRYTYEQFF. CDR3 DNA: TGTGCCATCCAGGGGCGGTATACATATGAGCAGTTCTTC. The chain has TRBV28 and TRBJ2-1; D is perhaps TRBD1 (6 bases). Trimming pared 10 bases from V and 8 bases from J, leaving 18 bases between. The germline gives CDR1 MDHEN, CDR2 SYDVKM. CDR3 length: 13 amino acids.

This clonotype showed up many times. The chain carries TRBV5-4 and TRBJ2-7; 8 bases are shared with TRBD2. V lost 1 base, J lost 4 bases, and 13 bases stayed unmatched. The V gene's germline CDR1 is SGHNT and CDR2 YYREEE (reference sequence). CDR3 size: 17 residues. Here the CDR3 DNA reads TGTGCCAGCAGCTTGAGGATTCGGACTAGCTTGATGTACGAGCAGTACTTC. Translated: CASSLRIRTSLMYEQYF.

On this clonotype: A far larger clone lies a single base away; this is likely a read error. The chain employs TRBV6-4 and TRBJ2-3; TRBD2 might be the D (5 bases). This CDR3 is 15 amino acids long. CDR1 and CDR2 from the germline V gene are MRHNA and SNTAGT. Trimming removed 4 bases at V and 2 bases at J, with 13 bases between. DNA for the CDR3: TGTGCCAGCAGTGGTCGGGGTAGTGACACAGATACGCAGTATTTT. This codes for CASSGRGSDTDTQYF.

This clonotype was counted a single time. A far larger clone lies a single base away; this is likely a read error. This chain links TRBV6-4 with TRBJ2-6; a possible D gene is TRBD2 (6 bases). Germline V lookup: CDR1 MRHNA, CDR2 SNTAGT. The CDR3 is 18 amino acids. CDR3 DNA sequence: TGTGCCAGCAGTTACTCGACGGGGGTTAGCTCTGGGGCCAACTTCCTGACTTTC. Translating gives CASSYSTGVSSGANFLTF.

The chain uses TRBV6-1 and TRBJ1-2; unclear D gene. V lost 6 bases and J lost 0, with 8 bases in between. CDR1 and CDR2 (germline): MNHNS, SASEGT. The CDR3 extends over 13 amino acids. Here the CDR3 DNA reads TGTGCCAGCAGCCCGACGGCTAACTATGGCTACACCTTC. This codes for CASSPTANYGYTF.

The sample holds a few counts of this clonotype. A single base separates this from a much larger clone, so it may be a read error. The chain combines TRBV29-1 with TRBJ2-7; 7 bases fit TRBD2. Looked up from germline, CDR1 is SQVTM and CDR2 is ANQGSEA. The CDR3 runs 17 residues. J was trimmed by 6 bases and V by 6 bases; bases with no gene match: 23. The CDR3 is CSVVVAGFPGTLREQYF. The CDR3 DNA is TGCAGCGTGGTGGTAGCGGGTTTCCCCGGTACGCTCCGCGAGCAGTACTTC.

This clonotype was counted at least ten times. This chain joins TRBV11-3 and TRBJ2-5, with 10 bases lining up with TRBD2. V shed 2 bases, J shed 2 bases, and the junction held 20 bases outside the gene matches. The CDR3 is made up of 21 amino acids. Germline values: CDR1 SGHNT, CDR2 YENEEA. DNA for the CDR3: TGTGCCAGCAGCTTAACTACCCCCTTAGCGGGAGGAAAGGGGGCGCAAGAGACCCAGTACTTC. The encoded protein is CASSLTTPLAGGKGAQETQYF.